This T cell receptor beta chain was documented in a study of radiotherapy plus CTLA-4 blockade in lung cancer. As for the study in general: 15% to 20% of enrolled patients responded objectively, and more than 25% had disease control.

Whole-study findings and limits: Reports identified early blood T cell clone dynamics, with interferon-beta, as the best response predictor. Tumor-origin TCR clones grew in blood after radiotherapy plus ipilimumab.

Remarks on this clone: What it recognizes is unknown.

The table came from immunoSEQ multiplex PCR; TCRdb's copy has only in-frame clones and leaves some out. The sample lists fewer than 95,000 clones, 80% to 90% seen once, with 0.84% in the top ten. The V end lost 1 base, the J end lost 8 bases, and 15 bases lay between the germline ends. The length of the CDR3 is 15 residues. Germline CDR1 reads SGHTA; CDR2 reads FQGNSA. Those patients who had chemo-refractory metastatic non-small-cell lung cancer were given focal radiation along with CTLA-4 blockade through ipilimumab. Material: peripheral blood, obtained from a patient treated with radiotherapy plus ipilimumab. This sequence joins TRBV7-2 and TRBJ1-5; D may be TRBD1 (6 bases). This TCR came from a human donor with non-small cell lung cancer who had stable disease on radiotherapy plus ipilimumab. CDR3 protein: CASSLDTGRREPQHF. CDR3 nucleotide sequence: TGTGCCAGCAGCTTAGATACAGGGCGGCGGGAGCCCCAGCATTTT.